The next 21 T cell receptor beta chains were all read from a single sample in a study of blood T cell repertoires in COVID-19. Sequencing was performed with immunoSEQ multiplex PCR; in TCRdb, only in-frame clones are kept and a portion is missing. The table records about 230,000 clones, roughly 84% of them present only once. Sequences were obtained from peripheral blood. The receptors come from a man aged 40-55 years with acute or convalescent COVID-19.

The CDR3 DNA is TGTGCCAGCAGGACAGGGCTAATTGTGGAGACCCAGTACTTC. It yields the protein CASRTGLIVETQYF. The rearrangement uses TRBV28 and TRBJ2-5, with 7 bases fitting TRBD1. Germline loops: CDR1 MDHEN, CDR2 SYDVKM. This CDR3 has 14 residues. Trimming cost V 6 bases and J 5 bases; bases outside gene matches: 9.

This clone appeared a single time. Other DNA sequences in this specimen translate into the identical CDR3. Here the CDR3 DNA reads TGCGCCAGCAGCCTGGACAGGGCCAACACCGGGGAGCTGTTTTTT. Encoded protein: CASSLDRANTGELFF. The J gene is TRBJ2-2, the V gene TRBV5-1, with 8 positions matching TRBD1. V lost 4 bases and J lost 2; bases outside the gene matches: 4. The CDR3 consists of 15 residues. Germline V lookup: CDR1 SGHRS, CDR2 YFSETQ.

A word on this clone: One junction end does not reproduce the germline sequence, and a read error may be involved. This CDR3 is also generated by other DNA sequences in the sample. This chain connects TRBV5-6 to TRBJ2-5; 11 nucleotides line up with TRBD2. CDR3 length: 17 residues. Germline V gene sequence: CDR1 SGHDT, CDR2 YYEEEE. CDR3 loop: CASSLVLAGGSTETQYF. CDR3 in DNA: TGTGCCAGCAGCTTGGTTCTAGCGGGAGGATCTACGGAGACTCAGTACTTC.

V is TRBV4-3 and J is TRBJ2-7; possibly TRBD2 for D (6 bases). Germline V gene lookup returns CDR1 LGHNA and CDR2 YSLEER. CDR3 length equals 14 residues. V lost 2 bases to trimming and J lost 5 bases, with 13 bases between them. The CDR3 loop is CASSQLRDANEQYF. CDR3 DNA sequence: TGCGCCAGCAGCCAACTGCGGGATGCCAACGAGCAGTACTTC.

CDR3 in DNA: TGTGCCAGCAGCCTGGGACTGATGCTTGGGGAGACCCAGTACTTC. Encoded protein: CASSLGLMLGETQYF. The chain links TRBV5-6 to TRBJ2-5; weak D call: TRBD2 (6 bases). The CDR3 totals 15 residues. V was clipped by 4 bases and J by 5 bases, with 18 bases between them. Germline-derived CDR1 and CDR2 are SGHDT and YYEEEE.

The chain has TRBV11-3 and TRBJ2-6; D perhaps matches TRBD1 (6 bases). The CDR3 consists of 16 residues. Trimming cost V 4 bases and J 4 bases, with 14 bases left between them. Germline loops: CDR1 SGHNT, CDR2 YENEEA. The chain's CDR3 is CASSSRAGVGANVLTF. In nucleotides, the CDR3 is TGTGCCAGCAGCTCCCGGGCAGGGGTAGGGGCCAACGTCCTGACTTTC.

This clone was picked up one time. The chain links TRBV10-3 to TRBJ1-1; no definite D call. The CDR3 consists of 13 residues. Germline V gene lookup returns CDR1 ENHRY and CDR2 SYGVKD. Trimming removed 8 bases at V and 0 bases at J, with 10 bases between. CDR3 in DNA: TGTGCCATCCGACCGGGGTTGAACACTGAAGCTTTCTTT. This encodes CAIRPGLNTEAFF.

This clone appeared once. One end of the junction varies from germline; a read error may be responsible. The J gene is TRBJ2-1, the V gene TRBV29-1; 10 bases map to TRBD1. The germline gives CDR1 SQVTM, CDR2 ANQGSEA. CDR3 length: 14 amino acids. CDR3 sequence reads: CSVEVWDRGIEQFF. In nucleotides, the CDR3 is TGCAGCGTAGAAGTGTGGGACAGGGGAATTGAGCAGTTCTTC.

The CDR3 nucleotides read TGTGCCAGCAGCCCCGCGGGCCAGCGGGAGTCTGAGCAGTTCTTC. Translated, it gives CASSPAGQRESEQFF. The chain combines TRBV7-6 with TRBJ2-1; 8 nucleotides line up with TRBD2. The CDR3 sequence is 15 residues long. CDR1 and CDR2 (germline): SGHVS, FNYEAQ. The ends lost 5 bases at V and 9 bases at J; junction bases unmatched: 12.

CDR3 sequence reads: CASSVTGLSEAFF. In DNA form, the CDR3 reads TGTGCCAGCAGCGTAACAGGTCTGTCTGAAGCTTTCTTT. The chain uses TRBV9 and TRBJ1-1; TRBD1 is a possible D gene (5 bases). Deletions cut 1 base from V and 6 bases from J, with 10 bases between. Germline-derived CDR1 and CDR2 are SGDLS and YYNGEE. This CDR3 is built from 13 residues.

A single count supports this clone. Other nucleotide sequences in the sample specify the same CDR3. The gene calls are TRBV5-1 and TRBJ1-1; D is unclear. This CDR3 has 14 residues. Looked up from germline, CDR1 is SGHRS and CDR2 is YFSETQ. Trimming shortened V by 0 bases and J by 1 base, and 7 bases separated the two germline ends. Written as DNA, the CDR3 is TGCGCCAGCAGCTTGGGACAATCGAACACTGAAGCTTTCTTT. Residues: CASSLGQSNTEAFF.

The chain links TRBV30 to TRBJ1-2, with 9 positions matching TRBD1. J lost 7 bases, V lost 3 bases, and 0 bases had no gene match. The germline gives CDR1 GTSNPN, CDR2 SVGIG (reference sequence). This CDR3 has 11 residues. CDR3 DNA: TGTGCCTGGAGGGGACAGGGTGGCTACACCTTC. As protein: CAWRGQGGYTF. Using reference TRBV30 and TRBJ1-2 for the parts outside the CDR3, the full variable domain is SQTIHQWPATLVQPVGSPLSLECTVEGTSNPNLYWYRQAAGRGLQLLFYSVGIGQISSEVPQNLSASRPQDRQFILSSKKLLLSDSGFYLCAWRGQGGYTFGSGTRLTVV.

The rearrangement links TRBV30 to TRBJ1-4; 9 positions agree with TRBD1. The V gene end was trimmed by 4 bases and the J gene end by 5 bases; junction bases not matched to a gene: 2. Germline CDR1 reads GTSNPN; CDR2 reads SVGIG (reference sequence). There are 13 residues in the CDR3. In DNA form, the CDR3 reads TGTGCCTGGACCGGGACAGGGAATGAAAAACTGTTTTTT. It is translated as CAWTGTGNEKLFF.

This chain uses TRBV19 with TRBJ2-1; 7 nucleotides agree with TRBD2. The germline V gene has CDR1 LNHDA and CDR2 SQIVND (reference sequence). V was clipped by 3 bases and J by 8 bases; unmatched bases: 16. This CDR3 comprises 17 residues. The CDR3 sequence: CASSIYPGGAGGDEQFF. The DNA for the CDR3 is TGTGCCAGTAGTATTTATCCGGGAGGTGCCGGGGGAGATGAGCAGTTCTTC.

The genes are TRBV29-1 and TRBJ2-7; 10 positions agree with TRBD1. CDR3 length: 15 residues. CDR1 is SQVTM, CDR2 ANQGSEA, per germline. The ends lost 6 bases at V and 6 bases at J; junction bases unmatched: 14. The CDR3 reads CSVVTDRGNLGEQYF. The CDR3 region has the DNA TGCAGCGTAGTCACGGACAGGGGGAATTTGGGCGAGCAGTACTTC.

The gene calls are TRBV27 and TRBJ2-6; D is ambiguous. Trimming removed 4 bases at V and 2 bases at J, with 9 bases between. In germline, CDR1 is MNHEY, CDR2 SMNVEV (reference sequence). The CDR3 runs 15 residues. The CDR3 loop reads CASSSQDPGANVLTF. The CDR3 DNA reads TGTGCCAGCAGTTCCCAGGATCCTGGGGCCAACGTCCTGACTTTC.

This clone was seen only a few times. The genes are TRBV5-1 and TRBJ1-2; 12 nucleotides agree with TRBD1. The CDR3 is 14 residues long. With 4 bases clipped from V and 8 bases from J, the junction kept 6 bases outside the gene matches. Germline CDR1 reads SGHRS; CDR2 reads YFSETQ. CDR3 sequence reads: CASSPRDRGRGYTF. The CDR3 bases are TGCGCCAGCAGCCCCCGGGACAGGGGGCGCGGCTACACCTTC.

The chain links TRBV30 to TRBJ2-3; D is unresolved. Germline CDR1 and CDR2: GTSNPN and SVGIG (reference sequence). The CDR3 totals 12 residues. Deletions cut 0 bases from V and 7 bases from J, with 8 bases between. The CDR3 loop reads CAWSVSSYTQYF. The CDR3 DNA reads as TGTGCCTGGAGTGTTAGCTCTTATACGCAGTATTTT.

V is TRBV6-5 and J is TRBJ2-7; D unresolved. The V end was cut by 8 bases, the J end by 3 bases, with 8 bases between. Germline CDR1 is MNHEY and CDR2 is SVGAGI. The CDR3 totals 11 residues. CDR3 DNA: TGTGCCAGCCGCTCTATCTACGAGCAGTACTTC. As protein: CASRSIYEQYF.

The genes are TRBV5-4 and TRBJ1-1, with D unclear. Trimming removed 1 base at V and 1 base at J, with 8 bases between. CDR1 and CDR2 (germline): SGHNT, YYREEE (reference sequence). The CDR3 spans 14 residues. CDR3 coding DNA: TGTGCCAGCAGCTTGAGCCCTTCGAACACTGAAGCTTTCTTT. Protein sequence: CASSLSPSNTEAFF.

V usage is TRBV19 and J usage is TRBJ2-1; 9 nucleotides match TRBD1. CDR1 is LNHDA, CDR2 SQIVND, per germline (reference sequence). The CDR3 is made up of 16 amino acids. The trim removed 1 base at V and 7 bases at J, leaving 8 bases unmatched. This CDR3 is CASSIVGQGFANEQFF. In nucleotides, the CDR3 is TGTGCCAGTAGTATAGTCGGACAGGGGTTCGCAAATGAGCAGTTCTTC.